The 21 T cell receptor beta chains given below trace back to one sample, sequenced in a study of cytomegalovirus exposure and HLA in healthy donors. The PCR employed 60 Vbeta primers together with 13 Jbeta primers. Some clones are missing from TCRdb's copy, which holds only in-frame ones; the method was immunoSEQ multiplex PCR. The profile shows roughly 190,000 clones, about four fifths of them singletons. The source material was PBMCs. The receptors stem from a middle-aged man in good health and CMV-seropositive.

The chain carries TRBV9 and TRBJ2-1; TRBD2 aligns across 9 bases. Per the germline V gene, CDR1 is SGDLS and CDR2 is YYNGEE. The CDR3 length is 16 residues. V was pared by 3 bases and J by 4 bases, with 8 bases of the junction left unmatched. The CDR3 loop reads CASSARLAGSYNEQFF. The CDR3 coding sequence is TGTGCCAGCAGCGCCCGTCTAGCGGGATCGTACAATGAGCAGTTCTTC.

J is TRBJ2-7 and V is TRBV7-9; D is uncertain. V was shortened by 3 bases and J by 0 bases, with 6 bases between the two germline ends. The CDR3 sequence is 13 residues long. CDR1 and CDR2 from the germline V gene are SEHNR and FQNEAQ (reference sequence). The CDR3 spells CASSFASSYEQYF. As DNA, the CDR3 is TGTGCCAGCAGCTTCGCGAGCTCCTACGAGCAGTACTTC.

The rearrangement uses TRBV18 and TRBJ2-7; possibly TRBD1 for D (7 bases). V lost 5 bases and J 0 bases, leaving 17 bases between the germline ends. CDR3 length: 16 residues. Germline loops: CDR1 KGHSH, CDR2 LQKENI. The CDR3 region has the DNA TGTGCCAGCTCAAGGATCGCAGGGGGGAGCTCCTACGAGCAGTACTTC. Protein: CASSRIAGGSSYEQYF.

The chain uses TRBV7-8 and TRBJ2-7; D may be TRBD2 (8 bases). Germline CDR1 is SGHVS and CDR2 is FQNEAQ. This CDR3 is 15 amino acids long. V lost 5 bases and J lost 11, with 25 bases in between. The CDR3 bases are TGTGCCAGCAGCCCCTCGGGAGGGGGCGCAGGTCGGGAGTACTTC. It specifies CASSPSGGGAGREYF.

The rearrangement uses TRBV29-1 and TRBJ1-2, with 7 nucleotides matching TRBD1. Trimming took 1 base from V and 2 from J; bases not matched to a gene: 4. Looked up from germline, CDR1 is SQVTM and CDR2 is ANQGSEA. The CDR3 is made up of 14 amino acids. The CDR3 DNA sequence: TGCAGCGTTGAAGGCCTGACAGGGAACTATGGCTACACCTTC. This codes for CSVEGLTGNYGYTF.

The chain joins TRBV7-2 to TRBJ1-1; 8 positions match TRBD1. Germline loops: CDR1 SGHTA, CDR2 FQGNSA. The trim removed 5 bases at V and 1 base at J, leaving 9 bases unmatched. CDR3 size: 16 residues. CDR3 sequence (DNA): TGTGCCAGCAGCCCTACAGGGGGGGGTCAGAACACTGAAGCTTTCTTT. Translated, it gives CASSPTGGGQNTEAFF. Looking up the rest from reference TRBV7-2 and TRBJ1-1 gives the full variable domain: GAGVSQSPSNKVTEKGKDVELRCDPISGHTALYWYRQSLGQGLEFLIYFQGNSAPDKSGLPSDRFSAERTGGSVSTLTIQRTQQEDSAVYLCASSPTGGGQNTEAFFGQGTRLTVV.

The genes are TRBV19 and TRBJ1-4, with TRBD1 matching over 7 bases. V was clipped by 1 base and J by 0 bases; unmatched bases: 2. The germline CDR1 and CDR2 sequences are LNHDA and SQIVND (reference sequence). This CDR3 contains 16 residues. The CDR3: CASSIGDRATNEKLFF. The CDR3 nucleotides read TGTGCCAGTAGTATAGGGGACAGAGCAACTAATGAAAAACTGTTTTTT.

The genes are TRBV9 and TRBJ1-4, with D perhaps matching TRBD1 (6 bases). CDR3 length: 15 residues. Trimming removed 3 bases at V and 5 bases at J, with 14 bases between. The V gene's germline CDR1 is SGDLS and CDR2 YYNGEE. The CDR3 reads CASSAVGGGNEKLFF. CDR3 in DNA: TGTGCCAGCAGCGCCGTAGGGGGGGGGAATGAAAAACTGTTTTTT.

The chain employs TRBV29-1 and TRBJ2-3, with TRBD2 as a possible D gene (5 bases). This CDR3 spans 15 amino acids. The ends were cut back, 4 bases at V and 0 bases at J, with 14 bases in the middle. CDR1 is SQVTM, CDR2 ANQGSEA, per germline. CDR3 protein: CSVARGLASTDTQYF. CDR3 nucleotides: TGCAGCGTTGCCCGCGGACTGGCTAGCACAGATACGCAGTATTTT.

The rearrangement links TRBV19 to TRBJ2-6; possible D gene TRBD1, 6 bases. V was trimmed by 9 bases and J by 0 bases, leaving 9 bases between them. This CDR3 contains 14 residues. In germline, CDR1 is LNHDA, CDR2 SQIVND (reference sequence). In nucleotides, the CDR3 is TGTGCCAGCAGACAGGACTCTGGGGCCAACGTCCTGACTTTC. Amino acids: CASRQDSGANVLTF.

This chain uses TRBV7-8 with TRBJ2-6, with a tentative D call TRBD1 (5 bases). V was shortened by 7 bases and J by 0 bases, with 19 bases between the two germline ends. The CDR3 is 18 amino acids. Germline V gene lookup returns CDR1 SGHVS and CDR2 FQNEAQ. The CDR3: CASTPRAGLISGANVLTF. DNA of the CDR3: TGTGCCAGCACCCCCAGGGCAGGGCTGATCTCTGGGGCCAACGTCCTGACTTTC.

The chain joins TRBV28 to TRBJ1-2; 7 nucleotides agree with TRBD1. The trim removed 3 bases at V and 4 bases at J, leaving 5 bases unmatched. This CDR3 comprises 14 residues. Germline V gene sequence: CDR1 MDHEN, CDR2 SYDVKM. CDR3 DNA: TGTGCCAGCAGTTTGGGACAGCAACCCTATGGCTACACCTTC. Its protein product is CASSLGQQPYGYTF.

V usage is TRBV19 and J usage is TRBJ2-6; D uncertain. This CDR3 spans 15 amino acids. Germline CDR1 is LNHDA and CDR2 is SQIVND (reference sequence). V gave up 5 bases and J gave up 0 bases, with 8 bases separating them. The CDR3 sequence is CASSPGYSGANVLTF. CDR3 DNA: TGTGCCAGTAGTCCCGGGTACTCTGGGGCCAACGTCCTGACTTTC.

The DNA of the CDR3 is TGTGCCAGTAGCCTGACAGGCAAAAATTCACCCCTCCACTTT. Its translation is CASSLTGKNSPLHF. The chain couples TRBV19 to TRBJ1-6, with a tentative D call TRBD1 (6 bases). Between the trimmed V and J ends, which lost 6 bases and 7 bases, there was a span of 13 bases. Germline CDR1 reads LNHDA; CDR2 reads SQIVND (reference sequence). This CDR3 has 14 amino acids. The full variable domain, in which reference TRBV19 and TRBJ1-6 provide the parts outside the CDR3, is DGGITQSPKYLFRKEGQNVTLSCEQNLNHDAMYWYRQDPGQGLRLIYYSQIVNDFQKGDIAEGYSVSREKKESFPLTVTSAQKNPTAFYLCASSLTGKNSPLHFGNGTRLTVT.

The chain carries TRBV19 and TRBJ1-5; 8 bases are shared with TRBD1. The CDR3 has 15 residues. Germline trimming cut 7 bases from V and 5 bases from J; bases unmatched to any gene: 10. Germline assignment: CDR1 LNHDA and CDR2 SQIVND (reference sequence). Here the CDR3 DNA reads TGTGCCAGTAACCTCATGACAGGGGCAGATCAGCCCCAGCATTTT. It specifies CASNLMTGADQPQHF.

This sequence joins TRBV2 and TRBJ1-1; 9 bases fit TRBD1. Germline-derived CDR1 and CDR2 are SNHLY and FYNNEI. J lost 1 base, V lost 8 bases, and 5 bases had no gene match. This CDR3 spans 14 amino acids. In DNA, the CDR3 is TGTGCCAGCGGCAAACAGGGGGCGAACACTGAAGCTTTCTTT. Translation gives CASGKQGANTEAFF.

The rearrangement uses TRBV7-2 and TRBJ2-1, with TRBD2 as a possible D gene (6 bases). Germline V gene lookup returns CDR1 SGHTA and CDR2 FQGNSA. V lost 2 bases and J lost 9, with 20 bases in between. This CDR3 spans 16 amino acids. DNA for the CDR3: TGTGCCAGCAGCTTATTTGGGTCTAGCGATTGGGGTGAGCAGTTCTTC. As protein: CASSLFGSSDWGEQFF.

V is TRBV7-9 and J is TRBJ2-2, with 7 bases that match TRBD1. The J segment lost 1 base and the V segment lost 5 bases, leaving 4 bases of the junction unmatched. This CDR3 contains 15 residues. Germline CDR1 SEHNR, CDR2 FQNEAQ (reference sequence). CDR3 DNA sequence: TGTGCCAGCAGCCCGGGACAGATGAACACCGGGGAGCTGTTTTTT. Protein sequence: CASSPGQMNTGELFF.

This clone was observed a few times. This chain joins TRBV19 and TRBJ2-3; 7 bases are a match to TRBD1. Germline CDR1 LNHDA, CDR2 SQIVND (reference sequence). The trim removed 5 bases at V and 2 bases at J, leaving 10 bases unmatched. The CDR3 consists of 16 residues. CDR3 sequence: CASSPRYRGITDTQYF. As DNA, the CDR3 is TGTGCCAGTAGTCCTCGATACAGGGGTATCACAGATACGCAGTATTTT.

The J gene is TRBJ2-1, the V gene TRBV21-1; the D call in the table, TRBD1, was not verified against the DNA. TRBV21-1 is described as a pseudogene. The CDR3 length is 12 residues. Here the CDR3 DNA reads TGTGCCAGCCATGGGACAGCCAATGAGCAGTTCTTC. It encodes CASHGTANEQFF.

This chain links TRBV9 with TRBJ2-7; 9 nucleotides align to TRBD1. CDR3 length equals 12 residues. Germline V gives CDR1 SGDLS, CDR2 YYNGEE. The J segment lost 2 bases and the V segment lost 8 bases, leaving 2 bases of the junction unmatched. CDR3 region: CASGTGTYEQYF. The CDR3 nucleotides read TGTGCCAGTGGGACAGGGACCTACGAGCAGTACTTC.